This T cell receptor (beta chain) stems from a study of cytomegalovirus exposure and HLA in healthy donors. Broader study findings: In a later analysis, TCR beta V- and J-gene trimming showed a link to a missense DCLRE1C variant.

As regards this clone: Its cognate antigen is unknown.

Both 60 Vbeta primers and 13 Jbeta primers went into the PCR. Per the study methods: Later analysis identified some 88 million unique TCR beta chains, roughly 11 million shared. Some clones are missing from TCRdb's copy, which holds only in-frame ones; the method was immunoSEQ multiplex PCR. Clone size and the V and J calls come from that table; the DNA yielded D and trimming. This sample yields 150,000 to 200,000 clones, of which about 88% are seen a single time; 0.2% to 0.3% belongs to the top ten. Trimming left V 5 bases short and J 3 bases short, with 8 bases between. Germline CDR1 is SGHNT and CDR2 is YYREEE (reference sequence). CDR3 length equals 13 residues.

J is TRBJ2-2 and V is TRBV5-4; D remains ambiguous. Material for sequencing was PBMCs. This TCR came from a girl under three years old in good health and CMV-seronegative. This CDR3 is CASSYSDTGELFF. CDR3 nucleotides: TGTGCCAGCAGTTACAGTGACACCGGGGAGCTGTTTTTT.